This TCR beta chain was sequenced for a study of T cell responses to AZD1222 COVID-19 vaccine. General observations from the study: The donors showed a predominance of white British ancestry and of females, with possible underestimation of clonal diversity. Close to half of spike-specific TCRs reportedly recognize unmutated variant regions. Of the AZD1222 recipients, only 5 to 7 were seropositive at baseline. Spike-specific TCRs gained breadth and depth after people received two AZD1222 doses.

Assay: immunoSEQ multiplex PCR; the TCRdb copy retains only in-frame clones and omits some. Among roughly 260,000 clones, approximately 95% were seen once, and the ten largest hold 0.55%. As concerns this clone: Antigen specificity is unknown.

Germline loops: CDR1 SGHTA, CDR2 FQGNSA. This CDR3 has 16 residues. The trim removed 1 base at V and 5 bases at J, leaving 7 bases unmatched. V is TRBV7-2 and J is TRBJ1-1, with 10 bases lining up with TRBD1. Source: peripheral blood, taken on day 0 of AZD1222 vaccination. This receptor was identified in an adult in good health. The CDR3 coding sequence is TGTGCCAGCAGCTTAGTGCCGGACAGGGGGGGGACTGAAGCTTTCTTT. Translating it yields CASSLVPDRGGTEAFF.